The 18 T cell receptor beta chains below were found in one sample sequenced in a study of glioma-infiltrating T cells. Using RNA template, CDR3s of TCR alpha and beta were amplified with iRepertoire arm-PCR. One entry per CDR3 protein, called by TCRdb with MiXCR from the multiplex PCR reads. In the table there are over 120,000 distinct CDR3 sequences, roughly 43% of which are singletons. The sample taken for sequencing was glioma tissue, nonneoplastic brain tissue, or PBMCs (not recorded which). These receptors were collected from a human donor with low-grade glioma or glioblastoma, undergoing nonglioma brain surgery, or in good health (not recorded which).

V gene TRBV6-1 combines with J gene TRBJ2-7, with a weak D call TRBD2 (5 bases). The CDR3 covers 14 residues. V lost 6 bases, J lost 1 base, and 13 bases lay in between. Germline loops: CDR1 MNHNS, CDR2 SASEGT. DNA for the CDR3: TGTGCCAGCAGGCAGCGGTTGTCTTCCTACGAGCAGTACTTC. It yields the protein CASRQRLSSYEQYF.

V gene TRBV27 combines with J gene TRBJ1-2, with D perhaps TRBD1 (5 bases). This CDR3 comprises 12 residues. Germline V gene data show CDR1 as MNHEY and CDR2 as SMNVEV (reference sequence). V was clipped by 6 bases and J by 7 bases, with 12 bases between them. CDR3 in amino acids: CASRTGLFGYTF. The CDR3 coding sequence is TGTGCCAGCAGAACAGGCCTCTTTGGCTACACCTTC.

This chain joins TRBV18 and TRBJ2-3; TRBD2 aligns across 7 bases. Germline-derived CDR1 and CDR2 are KGHSH and LQKENI. This CDR3 has 14 amino acids. V trimming: 4 bases; J trimming: 3 bases; junction bases outside the gene matches: 4. For the CDR3, the DNA is TGTGCCAGCTCACAGGTGCGGGAGACAGATACGCAGTATTTT. Amino acids: CASSQVRETDTQYF.

This clonotype is a singleton in its sample. The CDR3 loop is CASSPLSGTDTQYF. The CDR3 DNA sequence: TGTGCCAGCAGTCCCTTATCTGGCACAGATACGCAGTATTTT. The gene calls are TRBV7-2 and TRBJ2-3; D is undetermined. V was trimmed by 6 bases and J by 1 base, leaving 11 bases between them. The CDR3 totals 14 residues. Germline loops: CDR1 SGHTA, CDR2 FQGNSA.

This clonotype was seen at least ten times. The chain carries TRBV2 and TRBJ1-1, with 7 bases identical to TRBD1. CDR3 length: 12 residues. The trim removed 8 bases at V and 11 bases at J, leaving 11 bases unmatched. Per germline, CDR1 SNHLY and CDR2 FYNNEI. Written as DNA, the CDR3 is TGTGCCAGCCAACGACAGGGTGAGAGGGCTTTCTTT. Amino acid sequence: CASQRQGERAFF.

This clonotype was counted ten times or more. The chain carries TRBV28 and TRBJ1-2; D is undetermined. Germline V lookup: CDR1 MDHEN, CDR2 SYDVKM. This CDR3 has 12 residues. Trimming took off 6 bases at V and 5 bases at J, with 10 bases between the two ends. CDR3 sequence reads: CASSLTAYGYTF. The CDR3 DNA follows: TGTGCCAGCAGCCTAACAGCATATGGCTACACCTTC.

The V and J genes are TRBV28 and TRBJ2-1; D not certain. CDR1 and CDR2 from the germline V gene are MDHEN and SYDVKM. The CDR3 runs to 11 residues. The ends were cut back, 3 bases at V and 8 bases at J, with 5 bases in the middle. The CDR3 DNA is TGTGCCAGCAGTTTGACGCATGAGCAGTTCTTC. Its protein is CASSLTHEQFF.

The chain is built from TRBV6-6 and TRBJ2-1; TRBD1 aligns across 9 bases. The CDR3 extends over 13 amino acids. V lost 2 bases, J lost 9 bases, and 2 bases stayed unmatched. In germline, CDR1 is MNHNY, CDR2 SVGAGI (reference sequence). The DNA of the CDR3 is TGTGCCAGCAGTTACCAGACAGGGGGTGAGCAGTTCTTC. Amino acids: CASSYQTGGEQFF.

The chain carries TRBV7-6 and TRBJ1-1, with D perhaps TRBD1 (5 bases). Germline-derived CDR1 and CDR2 are SGHVS and FNYEAQ. This CDR3 contains 16 residues. Trimming removed 5 bases at V and 1 base at J, with 17 bases between. The CDR3 sequence: CASSPQYGGGNTEAFF. CDR3 coding DNA: TGTGCCAGCAGCCCCCAATATGGGGGTGGGAACACTGAAGCTTTCTTT. Filled out from reference TRBV7-6 and TRBJ1-1, the complete variable domain reads GAGVSQSPRYKVTKRGQDVALRCDPISGHVSLYWYRQALGQGPEFLTYFNYEAQQDKSGLPNDRFSAERPEGSISTLTIQRTEQRDSAMYRCASSPQYGGGNTEAFFGQGTRLTVV.

A few counts support this clonotype. V is TRBV7-9 and J is TRBJ1-2; 8 nucleotides match TRBD1. CDR1 is SEHNR and CDR2 is FQNEAQ in the germline V gene (reference sequence). The J segment lost 4 bases and the V segment lost 2 bases, leaving 6 bases of the junction unmatched. The CDR3 totals 15 residues. DNA for the CDR3: TGTGCCAGCAGCTTATCACAGGGGGGCCTCTATGGCTACACCTTC. The encoded protein is CASSLSQGGLYGYTF.

This chain links TRBV20-1 with TRBJ1-3; D remains unclear. The CDR3 totals 13 residues. V dropped 2 bases and J dropped 7 bases, with 12 bases sitting between them. CDR1 and CDR2 (germline): DFQATT, SNEGSKA (reference sequence). The DNA of the CDR3 is TGCAGTGCTAGATCTTCCCTCGGCAACACCATATATTTT. Translating gives CSARSSLGNTIYF.

This clonotype has more than one count but fewer than ten. V gene TRBV4-1 combines with J gene TRBJ2-3; D is uncertain. V gave up 7 bases and J gave up 0 bases, with 14 bases separating them. The length of the CDR3 is 15 residues. Per germline, CDR1 MGHRA and CDR2 YSYEKL. For the CDR3, the DNA is TGCGCCAGCAACCGAGAAGTATACAGCACAGATACGCAGTATTTT. It is translated as CASNREVYSTDTQYF.

The CDR3 DNA is TGTGCCAGTGGGGGGACAGTGGGTGCATCCGAGCAGTACTTC. This sequence encodes CASGGTVGASEQYF. This chain links TRBV25-1 with TRBJ2-7; the D gene is possibly TRBD1 (7 bases). The V end was cut by 9 bases, the J end by 6 bases, with 21 bases between. The CDR3 length is 14 residues. The germline V gene has CDR1 MGHDK and CDR2 SYGVNS.

The chain is built from TRBV18 and TRBJ2-5; D may be TRBD1 (6 bases). The CDR3 is 13 residues long. V was pared by 4 bases and J by 4 bases, with 10 bases between. The germline CDR1 and CDR2 sequences are KGHSH and LQKENI. CDR3: CASSRAQGETQYF. CDR3 in DNA: TGTGCCAGCTCACGAGCACAGGGAGAGACCCAGTACTTC.

This CDR3 is CASSFGGRGTNTEAFF. The CDR3 DNA follows: TGTGCCAGCAGTTTTGGGGGAAGGGGTACGAACACTGAAGCTTTCTTT. The V and J genes are TRBV5-4 and TRBJ1-1; TRBD1 is a possible D gene (5 bases). Germline lookup yields CDR1 SGHNT and CDR2 YYREEE (reference sequence). The CDR3 covers 16 residues. Trimming removed 5 bases at V and 1 base at J, with 18 bases between.

The V call is TRBV27, the J call TRBJ2-1; a weak D match, TRBD1 (6 bases). CDR1 MNHEY and CDR2 SMNVEV come from the germline V gene (reference sequence). The V end was cut by 5 bases, the J end by 8 bases, with 19 bases between. The CDR3 contains 15 residues. The CDR3 region is CASSLGKGVWDEQFF. The CDR3 nucleotides are TGTGCCAGCAGTCTAGGGAAGGGGGTTTGGGATGAGCAGTTCTTC.

V and J are TRBV6-1 and TRBJ2-2, with D perhaps matching TRBD2 (6 bases). From germline, CDR1 is MNHNS and CDR2 SASEGT. This CDR3 has 15 residues. V lost 6 bases, J lost 1 base, and 12 bases lay in between. As DNA, the CDR3 is TGTGCCAGCAGATCCGGGGGTTTGAACACCGGGGAGCTGTTTTTT. This gives the protein CASRSGGLNTGELFF.

The chain combines TRBV6-2 or TRBV6-3 with TRBJ2-2; D may be TRBD1 (5 bases). The V gene's germline CDR1 is MNHEY and CDR2 SVGEGT. The ends were cut back, 11 bases at V and 0 bases at J, with 16 bases in the middle. This CDR3 is built from 15 residues. CDR3 loop: CACRGGAANTGELFF. For the CDR3, the DNA is TGTGCCTGTCGTGGTGGGGCAGCGAACACCGGGGAGCTGTTTTTT.